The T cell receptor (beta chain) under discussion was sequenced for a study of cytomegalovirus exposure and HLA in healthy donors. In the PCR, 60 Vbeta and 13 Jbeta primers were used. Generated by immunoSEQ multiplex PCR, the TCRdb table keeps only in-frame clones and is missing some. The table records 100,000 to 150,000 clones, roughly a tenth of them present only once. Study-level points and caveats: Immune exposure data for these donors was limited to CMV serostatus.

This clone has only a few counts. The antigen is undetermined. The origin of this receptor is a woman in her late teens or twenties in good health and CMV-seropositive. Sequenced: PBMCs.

CDR3 sequence reads: CSVYLLAGGPYNEQFF. CDR3 nucleotide sequence: TGCAGCGTATATTTACTAGCGGGAGGACCCTACAATGAGCAGTTCTTC. The rearrangement links TRBV29-1 to TRBJ2-1, with TRBD2 identical over 12 bases. Germline-derived CDR1 and CDR2 are SQVTM and ANQGSEA. This CDR3 spans 16 amino acids. V was clipped by 6 bases and J by 2 bases; unmatched bases: 8.